This T cell receptor beta chain was sequenced during a study of blood T cell repertoires in COVID-19. The CDR3 is 13 residues long. Germline CDR1 reads SGHTA; CDR2 reads FQGNSA. V lost 5 bases and J lost 7, with 12 bases in between. Sequencing used immunoSEQ multiplex PCR; TCRdb keeps in-frame clones, though not all of them. The data show about 310,000 clones, more than 85% seen once. The sample was peripheral blood. The chain uses TRBV7-2 and TRBJ1-5; TRBD1 is a possible D gene (5 bases). This TCR was sampled from a man between 65 and 79 years old with acute or convalescent COVID-19. In DNA, the CDR3 is TGTGCCAGCAGCCAAGGCGGGGGGCAGCCCCAGCATTTT. Translation: CASSQGGGQPQHF.